The 4 T cell receptor beta chains reported below all come from one sample, sequenced in a study of T cells in localized non-small cell lung cancer. Sequenced by immunoSEQ multiplex PCR; TCRdb stores in-frame clones only, minus some. The sample consists of roughly 4,400 clones, approximately 35% of them appearing once. The sample was lung tumor tissue, taken before any cancer treatment. The receptors derive from a male donor at least 60 years old with stage III lung adenocarcinoma.

The chain carries TRBV11-3 and TRBJ1-1, with D possibly being TRBD1 (6 bases). This CDR3 is 16 amino acids long. Germline-derived CDR1 and CDR2 are SGHNT and YENEEA. V dropped 6 bases and J dropped 1 base, with 18 bases sitting between them. DNA of the CDR3: TGTGCCAGCAGACTTGGGGGGGCTGCGAGGAACACTGAAGCTTTCTTT. It codes for CASRLGGAARNTEAFF.

This chain links TRBV28 with TRBJ2-7; D possibly uses TRBD1 or TRBD2 (5 bases each). This CDR3 has 14 residues. Germline CDR1 is MDHEN and CDR2 is SYDVKM. V gave up 6 bases and J gave up 6 bases, with 18 bases separating them. In DNA form, the CDR3 reads TGTGCCAGCAGCCCCCCGGGGCTTGTCCCCGAGCAGTACTTC. It translates to CASSPPGLVPEQYF.

The CDR3 region has the DNA TGTGCCTGGGACGGAGGACTAGCGGCTTTAAATGAGCAGTTCTTC. Amino acid sequence: CAWDGGLAALNEQFF. The chain uses TRBV30 and TRBJ2-1; TRBD2 matches at 10 bases. Unmatched junction bases numbered 11, after V lost 5 bases and J lost 7 bases. In germline, CDR1 is GTSNPN, CDR2 SVGIG (reference sequence). The CDR3 totals 15 residues.

There are a few counts of this clone. This rearrangement joins TRBV2 to TRBJ2-1; 10 bases agree with TRBD2. Trimming removed 2 bases from V and 2 bases from J; junction bases left unmatched: 3. Germline V gene data show CDR1 as SNHLY and CDR2 as FYNNEI. The CDR3 covers 16 residues. The CDR3 nucleotides are TGTGCCAGCAGTGAAACTAGCGGGATCCCCTACAATGAGCAGTTCTTC. It is translated as CASSETSGIPYNEQFF.